One sample yielded the 20 T cell receptor beta chains listed below, sequenced in a study of Ad26.COV2.S vaccination and SARS-CoV-2 variants. Treatment specified: roughly 20 received Ad26.COV2.S at low or high dose, single or two shots; 5 received placebo; per-sample allocation not given. Sampling was performed 63 days after the first vaccine or placebo injection. Sequenced by immunoSEQ multiplex PCR; TCRdb stores in-frame clones only, minus some. Here the sample spans about 480,000 clones, 70% to 90% being singletons. Sequences were derived from peripheral blood, sampled in a trial of Ad26.COV2.S vaccine versus placebo. Receptors originate from a person aged 18-60 years who received the Ad26.COV2.S COVID-19 vaccine or a placebo.

The chain is built from TRBV3-1 (or the pseudogene TRBV3-2) and TRBJ2-6; D is undetermined. The germline V gene encodes CDR1 LGHDT and CDR2 YNNKEL (reference sequence). The CDR3 contains 16 residues. V was cut by 4 bases and J by 3 bases, with 13 bases left in between. The CDR3 nucleotides read TGTGCCAGCAGCCCCACCGCGAGTGGTGGGGCCAACGTCCTGACTTTC. Translation: CASSPTASGGANVLTF.

The rearrangement links TRBV5-1 to TRBJ2-1; 14 positions agree with TRBD2. Germline V gene data show CDR1 as SGHRS and CDR2 as YFSETQ. Trimming at V came to 4 bases and at J to 4 bases, leaving 4 bases not matched to a gene. CDR3 length equals 16 residues. The CDR3 protein is CASSIGLAGGYNEQFF. The DNA of the CDR3 is TGCGCCAGCAGCATCGGACTAGCGGGAGGATACAATGAGCAGTTCTTC.

This chain links TRBV5-1 with TRBJ2-3; D ambiguous. Germline V gene lookup returns CDR1 SGHRS and CDR2 YFSETQ. The CDR3 is 14 amino acids. The ends were cut back, 0 bases at V and 0 bases at J, with 5 bases in the middle. The CDR3 nucleotides read TGCGCCAGCAGCTTGGACTTTAGCACAGATACGCAGTATTTT. The encoded protein is CASSLDFSTDTQYF.

The CDR3 region is CASSLGQGVLEWAEQYF. CDR3 sequence (DNA): TGTGCCAGCAGCTTGGGGCAGGGAGTCTTGGAATGGGCCGAGCAGTACTTC. This chain joins TRBV7-9 and TRBJ2-7; possibly TRBD1 or TRBD2 for D (5 bases each). The V gene's germline CDR1 is SEHNR and CDR2 FQNEAQ (reference sequence). Trimming pared 3 bases from V and 6 bases from J, leaving 24 bases between. This CDR3 spans 17 amino acids.

The chain uses TRBV29-1 and TRBJ1-4; 9 bases are shared with TRBD1. J lost 3 bases, V lost 6 bases, and 5 bases had no gene match. Germline CDR1 reads SQVTM; CDR2 reads ANQGSEA. This CDR3 comprises 14 residues. CDR3 nucleotides: TGCAGCGTCTGGACAGGGGTAGCTAATGAAAAACTGTTTTTT. This gives the protein CSVWTGVANEKLFF. The entire variable domain, with the rest obtained from reference TRBV29-1 and TRBJ1-4, is as follows: SAVISQKPSRDICQRGTSLTIQCQVDSQVTMMFWYRQQPGQSLTLIATANQGSEATYESGFVIDKFPISRPNLTFSTLTVSNMSPEDSSIYLCSVWTGVANEKLFFGSGTQLSVL.

This chain links TRBV5-5 with TRBJ1-3; D uncertain. Germline loops: CDR1 SGHKS, CDR2 YYEKEE (reference sequence). The CDR3 is made up of 16 amino acids. The V and J ends lost 2 bases and 0 bases respectively, with 12 bases between them. CDR3 amino acids: CASSLSPSSSGNTIYF. The CDR3 coding sequence is TGTGCCAGCAGCTTATCTCCTTCCAGCTCTGGAAACACCATATATTTT.

This clone was counted many times. The V call is TRBV30, the J call TRBJ2-7; TRBD2 agrees at 8 bases. The CDR3 covers 16 residues. CDR1 is GTSNPN and CDR2 is SVGIG in the germline V gene (reference sequence). Trimming cost V 0 bases and J 0 bases; bases outside gene matches: 7. As DNA, the CDR3 is TGTGCCTGGAGTGTATCCCTAGCGGGCGCCTCCTACGAGCAGTACTTC. Its translation: CAWSVSLAGASYEQYF.

The chain employs TRBV18 and TRBJ1-6; maybe TRBD1 (5 bases). Per germline, CDR1 KGHSH and CDR2 LQKENI. V lost 4 bases and J lost 10, with 17 bases in between. The CDR3 is made up of 15 amino acids. The CDR3, as DNA: TGTGCCAGCTCACGGGATCCGGCAGGGACCTCACCCCTCCACTTT. Translation gives CASSRDPAGTSPLHF.

The chain employs TRBV6-5 and TRBJ2-2; D is perhaps TRBD1 or TRBD2 (5 bases each). This CDR3 comprises 15 residues. V was trimmed by 5 bases and J by 0 bases, leaving 10 bases between them. Germline V CDR1 and CDR2: MNHEY, SVGAGI. The CDR3 coding sequence is TGTGCCAGCAGTCTCGAGGGGTCGAACACCGGGGAGCTGTTTTTT. It encodes CASSLEGSNTGELFF.

V is TRBV12-3 or TRBV12-4 and J is TRBJ2-7; no clear D gene. V lost 5 bases and J lost 3, with 8 bases in between. This CDR3 is 12 amino acids long. CDR3 amino acids: CASSTAFYEQYF. In DNA form, the CDR3 reads TGTGCCAGCAGTACAGCCTTCTACGAGCAGTACTTC.

The chain recombines TRBV19 with TRBJ2-6, with 8 bases identical to TRBD2. V lost 2 bases to trimming and J lost 2 bases; unmatched junction nucleotides: 11. This CDR3 comprises 19 residues. Germline V CDR1 and CDR2: LNHDA, SQIVND (reference sequence). The CDR3 loop is CASSIFGRGAGTGANVLTF. CDR3 coding DNA: TGTGCCAGTAGTATATTCGGGAGGGGCGCAGGGACTGGGGCCAACGTCCTGACTTTC.

The chain has TRBV10-3 and TRBJ2-3, with 9 nucleotides matching TRBD2. The CDR3 runs to 15 residues. The germline V gene has CDR1 ENHRY and CDR2 SYGVKD. Unmatched junction bases numbered 8, after V lost 6 bases and J lost 4 bases. CDR3 DNA: TGTGCCATCAGGGGGATAGCGGGAGCTCCAGATACGCAGTATTTT. Protein product: CAIRGIAGAPDTQYF.

The rearrangement uses TRBV5-1 and TRBJ2-1; 8 bases are a match to TRBD2. The V and J ends lost 4 bases and 2 bases, in that order; junction bases with no gene match: 5. This CDR3 has 15 amino acids. Germline V gives CDR1 SGHRS, CDR2 YFSETQ. The CDR3 sequence: CASSLAGGAYNEQFF. CDR3 DNA sequence: TGCGCCAGCAGCCTGGCGGGAGGAGCCTACAATGAGCAGTTCTTC.

This sequence joins TRBV27 and TRBJ2-7; D remains unclear. Germline V gives CDR1 MNHEY, CDR2 SMNVEV (reference sequence). The CDR3 totals 11 residues. V was clipped by 8 bases and J by 0 bases, with 5 bases between them. The CDR3 DNA sequence: TGTGCCAGCGGCGACTCCTACGAGCAGTACTTC. Its protein product is CASGDSYEQYF.

The chain's CDR3 is CASSSWTGGPGELFF. The CDR3 bases are TGTGCCAGCAGTTCCTGGACAGGGGGCCCCGGGGAGCTGTTTTTT. J is TRBJ2-2 and V is TRBV27, with 11 bases matching TRBD1. J lost 6 bases, V lost 4 bases, and 4 bases had no gene match. CDR3 length: 15 residues. Germline-derived CDR1 and CDR2 are MNHEY and SMNVEV (reference sequence).

The V call is TRBV4-1, the J call TRBJ2-1; TRBD2 might be the D (6 bases). V lost 0 bases to trimming and J lost 4 bases, with 16 bases between them. This CDR3 comprises 17 residues. In germline, CDR1 is MGHRA, CDR2 YSYEKL. This CDR3 reads CASSQEGSGYAYNEQFF. The CDR3 DNA reads as TGCGCCAGCAGCCAAGAGGGGAGCGGGTACGCTTACAATGAGCAGTTCTTC.

This chain uses TRBV5-1 with TRBJ2-1, with 10 bases lining up with TRBD2. Losses at the gene ends were 0 bases for V and 9 bases for J; bases not matched to a gene: 9. The CDR3 consists of 16 residues. The germline V gene encodes CDR1 SGHRS and CDR2 YFSETQ. The CDR3 bases are TGCGCCAGCAGCTTGGGTCTAGCGGGAGACCTCAGTGAGCAGTTCTTC. Amino acids: CASSLGLAGDLSEQFF.

The chain joins TRBV30 to TRBJ1-2; D is perhaps TRBD1 (6 bases). The CDR3 is 13 residues long. The V gene lost 3 bases and the J gene lost 7 bases, with 15 bases spanning the gap. The V gene's germline CDR1 is GTSNPN and CDR2 SVGIG (reference sequence). The CDR3 sequence is CAWRETLQGGYTF. The DNA of the CDR3 is TGTGCCTGGAGAGAAACCTTACAGGGTGGCTACACCTTC.

The gene calls are TRBV19 and TRBJ2-3; TRBD1 or TRBD2 may be the D gene (5 bases each). Germline V gene lookup returns CDR1 LNHDA and CDR2 SQIVND (reference sequence). Trimming took 5 bases from V and 0 from J, leaving 12 bases between them. CDR3 length equals 15 residues. CDR3 residues: CASSPLGHSTDTQYF. The CDR3 nucleotides are TGTGCCAGTAGTCCACTAGGACACAGCACAGATACGCAGTATTTT.

The chain is built from TRBV30 and TRBJ1-6, with unresolved D. The CDR3 extends over 14 amino acids. Per the germline V gene, CDR1 is GTSNPN and CDR2 is SVGIG (reference sequence). Trimming removed 5 bases from V and 2 bases from J, with 10 bases in between. CDR3 protein: CAWGRVTYNSPLHF. The CDR3 DNA follows: TGTGCCTGGGGCCGGGTAACCTATAATTCACCCCTCCACTTT.